This record concerns one T cell receptor (beta chain) sequence. CDR1 is MNHEY, CDR2 SVGAGI, per germline. CDR3 length equals 16 residues. Trimming removed 2 bases from V and 0 bases from J; junction bases left unmatched: 7. This record comes from a study of cytomegalovirus exposure and HLA in healthy donors. The PCR made use of 60 Vbeta and 13 Jbeta primers. In the authors' methods: The authors later counted roughly 79 million unique TCR beta chains, approximately 12 million of them shared. Produced via immunoSEQ multiplex PCR; TCRdb's table is partial and in-frame only. D and trimming were read from the DNA, whereas the V and J calls and clone size are those reported in that table. Altogether 160,000 or so clones are present, over 60% being singletons, with the ten largest covering over 2.5%.

The sequencing sample was made of PBMCs. This chain joins TRBV6-5 and TRBJ2-7; 7 bases are shared with TRBD2. This clonotype was obtained from a woman in her thirties in good health and CMV-seronegative. The CDR3 sequence: CASSYGSGRDSYEQYF. The CDR3, as DNA: TGTGCCAGCAGTTACGGCAGTGGGAGGGACTCCTACGAGCAGTACTTC.